Sequencing of this TCR beta chain was carried out in a study of identical twins. General study findings and limits: Conclusions came from cross-sectional statistical analysis, not from following the same donors. Insertions ran lower in abundant cord blood beta clonotypes, though not in memory repertoires.

To note about this clonotype: Its antigen is currently unknown.

The CDR3 covers 15 residues. Trimming cost V 1 base and J 10 bases; bases outside gene matches: 5. Germline CDR1 reads MGHRA; CDR2 reads YSYEKL. Template switching created a universal primer site, and the cDNA included unique molecular identifiers. TCRdb ran MiXCR on the 5' RACE reads and lists one entry per CDR3 protein. The sample lists around 1.7 million distinct CDR3 sequences, 25% to 35% seen once, with around 0.25% in the top ten. This sequence joins TRBV4-1 and TRBJ2-1; 12 bases fit TRBD2. The sequenced sample consisted of cord blood. The clonotype was recovered from a newborn girl in good health. CDR3 DNA: TGCGCCAGCAGCCAAGGGACTAGCGGGACCTACGAGCAGTTCTTC. It yields the protein CASSQGTSGTYEQFF.